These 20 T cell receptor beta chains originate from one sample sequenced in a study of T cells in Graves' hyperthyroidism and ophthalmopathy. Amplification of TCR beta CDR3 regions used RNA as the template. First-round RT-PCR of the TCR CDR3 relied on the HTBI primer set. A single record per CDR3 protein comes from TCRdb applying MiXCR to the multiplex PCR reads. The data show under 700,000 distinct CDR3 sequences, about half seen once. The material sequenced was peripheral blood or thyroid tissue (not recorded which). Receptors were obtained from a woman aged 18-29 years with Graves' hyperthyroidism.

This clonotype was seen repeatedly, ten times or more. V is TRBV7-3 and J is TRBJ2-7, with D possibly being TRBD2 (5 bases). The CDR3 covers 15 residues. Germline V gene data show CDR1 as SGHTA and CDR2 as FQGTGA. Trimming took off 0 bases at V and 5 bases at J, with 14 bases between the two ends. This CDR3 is CASSLTAGSVNEQYF. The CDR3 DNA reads TGTGCCAGCAGCTTAACGGCGGGTTCGGTCAACGAGCAGTACTTC.

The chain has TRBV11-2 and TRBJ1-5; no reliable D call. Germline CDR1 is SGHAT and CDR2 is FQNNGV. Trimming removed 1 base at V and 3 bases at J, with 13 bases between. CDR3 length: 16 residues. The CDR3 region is CASSLGGSALNQPQHF. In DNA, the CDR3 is TGTGCCAGCAGCTTAGGAGGCAGCGCCCTCAATCAGCCCCAGCATTTT.

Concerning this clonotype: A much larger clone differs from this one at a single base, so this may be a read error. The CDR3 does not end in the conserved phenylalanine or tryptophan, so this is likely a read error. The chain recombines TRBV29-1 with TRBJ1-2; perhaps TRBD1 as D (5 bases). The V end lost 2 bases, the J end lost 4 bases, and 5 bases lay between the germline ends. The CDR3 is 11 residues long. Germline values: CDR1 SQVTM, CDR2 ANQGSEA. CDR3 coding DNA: TGCAGCGTTGAAAGGGGCTATGGCTACACCCTC. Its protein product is CSVERGYGYTL.

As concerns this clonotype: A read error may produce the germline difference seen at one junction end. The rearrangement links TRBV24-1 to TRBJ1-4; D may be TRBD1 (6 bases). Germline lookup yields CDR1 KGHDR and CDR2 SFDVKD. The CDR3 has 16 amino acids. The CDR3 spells CAASDSTGPNNEKLVF. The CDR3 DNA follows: TGTGCCGCCAGTGATTCCACAGGGCCTAATAATGAAAAACTGGTTTTT.

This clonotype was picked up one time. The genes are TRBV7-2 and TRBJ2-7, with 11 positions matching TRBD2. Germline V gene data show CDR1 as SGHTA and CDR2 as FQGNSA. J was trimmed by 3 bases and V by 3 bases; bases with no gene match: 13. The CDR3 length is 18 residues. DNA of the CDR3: TGTGCCAGCAGCTTTGGGTCCTCAACTAGCGGGAGAATCTACGAGCAGTACTTC. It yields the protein CASSFGSSTSGRIYEQYF.

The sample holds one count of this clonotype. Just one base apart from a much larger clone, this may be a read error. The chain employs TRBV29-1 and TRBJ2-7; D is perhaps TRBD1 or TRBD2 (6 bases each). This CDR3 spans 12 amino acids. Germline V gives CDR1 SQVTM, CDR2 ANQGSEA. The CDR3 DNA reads TGCAGCGCCACCGGGGGCTCCTACGGGCAGTACTTC. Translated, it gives CSATGGSYGQYF.

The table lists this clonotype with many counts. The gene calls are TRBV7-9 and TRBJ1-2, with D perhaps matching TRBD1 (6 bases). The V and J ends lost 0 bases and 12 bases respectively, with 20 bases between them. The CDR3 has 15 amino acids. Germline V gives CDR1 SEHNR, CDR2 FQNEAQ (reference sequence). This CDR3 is CASSLAGAGTSWDTF. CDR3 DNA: TGTGCCAGCAGCTTAGCGGGGGCCGGGACCTCCTGGGACACCTTC.

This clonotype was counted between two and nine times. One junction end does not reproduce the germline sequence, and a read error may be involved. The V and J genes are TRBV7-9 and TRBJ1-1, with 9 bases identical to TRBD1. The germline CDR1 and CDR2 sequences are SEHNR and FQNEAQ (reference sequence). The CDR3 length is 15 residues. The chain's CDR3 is CASSQAQGQGLYAFF. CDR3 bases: TGCGCCAGCAGCCAAGCCCAGGGACAGGGTTTGTACGCTTTCTTT. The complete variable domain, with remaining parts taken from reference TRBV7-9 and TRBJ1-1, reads DTGVSQNPRHKITKRGQNVTFRCDPISEHNRLYWYRQTLGQGPEFLTYFQNEAQLEKSRLLSDRFSAERPKGSFSTLEIQRTEQGDSAMYLCASSQAQGQGLYAFFGQGTRLTVV.

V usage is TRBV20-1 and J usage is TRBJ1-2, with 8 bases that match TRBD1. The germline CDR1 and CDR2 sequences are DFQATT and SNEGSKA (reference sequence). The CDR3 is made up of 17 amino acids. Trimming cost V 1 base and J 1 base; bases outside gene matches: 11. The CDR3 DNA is TGCAGTGCTAGAGTTGGGACAGGCATCCTTCATAACTATGGCTACACCTTC. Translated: CSARVGTGILHNYGYTF.

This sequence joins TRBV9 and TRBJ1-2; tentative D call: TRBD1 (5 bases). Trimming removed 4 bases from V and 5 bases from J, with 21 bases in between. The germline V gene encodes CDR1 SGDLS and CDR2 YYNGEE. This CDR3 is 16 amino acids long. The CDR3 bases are TGTGCCAGCAGCCCAGGGAGGTCCACAGCGGGGTATGGCTACACCTTC. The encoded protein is CASSPGRSTAGYGYTF.

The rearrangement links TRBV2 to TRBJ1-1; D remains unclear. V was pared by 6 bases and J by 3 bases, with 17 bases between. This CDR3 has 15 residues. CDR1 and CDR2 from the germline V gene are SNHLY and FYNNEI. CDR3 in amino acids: CASSPTGNRHTEAFF. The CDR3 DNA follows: TGTGCCAGCAGCCCAACTGGGAACCGACACACTGAAGCTTTCTTT.

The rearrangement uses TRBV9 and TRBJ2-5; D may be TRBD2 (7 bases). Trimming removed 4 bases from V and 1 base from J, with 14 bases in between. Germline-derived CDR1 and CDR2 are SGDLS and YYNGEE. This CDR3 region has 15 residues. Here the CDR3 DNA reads TGTGCCAGCAGCTCTACGGGGGGCCTCCAAGAGACCCAGTACTTC. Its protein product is CASSSTGGLQETQYF.

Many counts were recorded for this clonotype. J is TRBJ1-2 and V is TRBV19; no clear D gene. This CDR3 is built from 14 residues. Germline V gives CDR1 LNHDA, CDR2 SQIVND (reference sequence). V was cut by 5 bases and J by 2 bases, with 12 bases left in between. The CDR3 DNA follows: TGTGCCAGTAGTGATCCAGGAACGAACTATGGCTACACCTTC. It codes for CASSDPGTNYGYTF.

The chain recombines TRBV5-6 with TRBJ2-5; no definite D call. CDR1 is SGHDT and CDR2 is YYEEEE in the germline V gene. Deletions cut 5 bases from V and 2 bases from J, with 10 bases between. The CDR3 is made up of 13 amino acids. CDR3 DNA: TGTGCCAGCAGTCGTCCCCCTCAAGAGACCCAGTACTTC. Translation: CASSRPPQETQYF.

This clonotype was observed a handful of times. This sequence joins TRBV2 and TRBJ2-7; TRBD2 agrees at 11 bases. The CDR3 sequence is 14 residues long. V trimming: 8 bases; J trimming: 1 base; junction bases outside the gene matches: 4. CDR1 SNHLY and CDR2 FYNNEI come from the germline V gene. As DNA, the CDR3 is TGTGCCAGCGGAGGGACTAGCGGATCCTACGAGCAGTACTTC. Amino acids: CASGGTSGSYEQYF.

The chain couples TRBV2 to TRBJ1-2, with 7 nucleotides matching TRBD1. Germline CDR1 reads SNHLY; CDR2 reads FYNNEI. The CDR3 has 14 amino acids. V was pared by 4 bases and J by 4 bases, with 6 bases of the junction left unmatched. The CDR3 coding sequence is TGTGCCAGCAGTGGACAGGGATCGGGCTATGGCTACACCTTC. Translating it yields CASSGQGSGYGYTF.

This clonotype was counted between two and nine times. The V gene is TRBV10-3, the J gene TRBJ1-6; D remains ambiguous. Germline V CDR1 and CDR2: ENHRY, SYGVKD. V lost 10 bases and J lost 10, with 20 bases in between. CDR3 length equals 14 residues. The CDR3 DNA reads TGTGCCAGCAGCCACCCCCGGGTCGAGTCACCCCTCCACTTT. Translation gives CASSHPRVESPLHF.

The CDR3 sequence: CASSRGTGGTEAFF. In DNA, the CDR3 is TGTGCCAGCAGCAGAGGGACAGGTGGCACTGAAGCTTTCTTT. V gene TRBV13 combines with J gene TRBJ1-1; the match to TRBD1 covers 8 bases. The CDR3 is 14 residues long. V lost 5 bases, J lost 4 bases, and 6 bases stayed unmatched. Germline lookup yields CDR1 PRHDT and CDR2 FYEKMQ (reference sequence).

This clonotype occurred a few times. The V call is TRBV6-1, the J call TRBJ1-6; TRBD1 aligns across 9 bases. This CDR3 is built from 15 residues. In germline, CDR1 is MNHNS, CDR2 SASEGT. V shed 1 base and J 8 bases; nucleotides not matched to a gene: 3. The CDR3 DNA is TGTGCCAGCAGTGAAGGGACAGGGGCTTATTCACCCCTCCACTTT. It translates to CASSEGTGAYSPLHF.

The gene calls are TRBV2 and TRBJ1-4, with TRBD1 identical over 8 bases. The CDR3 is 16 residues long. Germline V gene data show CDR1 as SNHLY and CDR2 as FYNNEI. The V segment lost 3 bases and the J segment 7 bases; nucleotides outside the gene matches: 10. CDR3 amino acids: CASSEPADRESEKLFF. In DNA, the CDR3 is TGTGCCAGCAGTGAGCCCGCGGACAGGGAGAGTGAAAAACTGTTTTTT.